The T cell receptor beta chain under discussion was sequenced for a study of T cell responses to AZD1222 COVID-19 vaccine. The method was immunoSEQ multiplex PCR; TCRdb's version includes in-frame clones alone and lacks a portion of them. The sample consists of some 280,000 clones, around 92% of them appearing once. Germline V gene data show CDR1 as LGHDT and CDR2 as YNNKEL (reference sequence). The CDR3 extends over 15 amino acids. Trimming cost V 4 bases and J 9 bases; bases outside gene matches: 12. J is TRBJ2-1 and V is TRBV3-1 (or the pseudogene TRBV3-2), with 7 bases identical to TRBD1. The sample was peripheral blood, taken 28 days after the second AZD1222 dose. The TCR was taken from an adult who received the AZD1222 COVID-19 vaccine. Here the CDR3 reads CASSPQGMVFGEQFF. CDR3 sequence (DNA): TGTGCCAGCAGCCCACAGGGGATGGTTTTTGGTGAGCAGTTCTTC.